This T cell receptor beta chain was identified in a study of T cells in Graves' hyperthyroidism and ophthalmopathy. Researchers amplified the TCR beta CDR3 regions from RNA transcripts. First-round RT-PCR of the TCR CDR3 relied on the HTBI primer set. One entry per CDR3 protein results from TCRdb running MiXCR on the multiplex PCR reads. The sample has around 600,000 distinct CDR3 sequences, about 14% seen once. This clonotype has a count of ten or more. Antigen: not known. Trimming removed 5 bases from V and 10 bases from J, with 12 bases in between. This CDR3 region has 12 residues. CDR1 and CDR2 (germline): SEHNR, FQNEAQ (reference sequence). Whole-study results and caveats: Expanded thyroid clonotypes (above 0.001) were mostly also found in blood.

Input material: blood. This TCR was sampled from a woman between 18 and 30 years old with Graves' ophthalmopathy. V and J are TRBV7-9 and TRBJ2-1; D unresolved. The CDR3 is CASSTIDLEQFF. The CDR3 DNA sequence: TGTGCCAGCAGCACGATCGATCTGGAGCAGTTCTTC.